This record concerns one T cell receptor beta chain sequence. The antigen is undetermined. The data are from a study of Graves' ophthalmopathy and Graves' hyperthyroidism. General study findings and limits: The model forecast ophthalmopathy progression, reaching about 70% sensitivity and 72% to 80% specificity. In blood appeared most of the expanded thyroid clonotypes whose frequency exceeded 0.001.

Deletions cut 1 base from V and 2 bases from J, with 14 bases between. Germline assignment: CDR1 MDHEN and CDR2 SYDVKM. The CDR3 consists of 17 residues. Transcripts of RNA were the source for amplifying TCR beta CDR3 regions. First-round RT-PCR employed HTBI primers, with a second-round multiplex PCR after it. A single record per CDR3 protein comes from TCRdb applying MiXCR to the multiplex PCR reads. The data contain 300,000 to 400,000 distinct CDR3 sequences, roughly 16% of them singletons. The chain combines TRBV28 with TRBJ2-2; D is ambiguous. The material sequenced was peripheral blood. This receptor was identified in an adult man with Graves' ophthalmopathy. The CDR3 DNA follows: TGTGCCAGCAGTTTATTGGGTGCGTGGGGAAACACCGGGGAGCTGTTTTTT. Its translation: CASSLLGAWGNTGELFF.